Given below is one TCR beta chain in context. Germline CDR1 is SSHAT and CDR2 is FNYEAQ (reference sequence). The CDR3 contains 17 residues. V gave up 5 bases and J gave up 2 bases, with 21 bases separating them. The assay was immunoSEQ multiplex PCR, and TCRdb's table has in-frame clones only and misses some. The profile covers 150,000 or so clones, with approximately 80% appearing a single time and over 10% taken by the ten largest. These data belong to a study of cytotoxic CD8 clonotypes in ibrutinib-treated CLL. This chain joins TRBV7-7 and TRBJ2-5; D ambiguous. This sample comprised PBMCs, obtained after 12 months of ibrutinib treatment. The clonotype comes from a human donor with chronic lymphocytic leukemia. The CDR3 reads CASSLGPGRGLQETQYF. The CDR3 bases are TGTGCCAGCAGCCTTGGCCCTGGTAGAGGTCTACAAGAGACCCAGTACTTC.